The T cell receptor (beta chain) described here comes from a study of T cell responses to AZD1222 COVID-19 vaccine (dated by TCRdb to 2020 to 2022). A note on the overall study: AZD1222 recipients with second doses at about 4 weeks or about 12 weeks were pooled, because spike-specific TCR depth and breadth did not differ between schedules. Trial participants were enrolled by age into subgroups of 18-55, 56-69 and 70-plus years, and around 150, 28 and 57 TCR-sequenced participants, respectively, were included in these subgroups. A total of approximately 240 trial participants underwent TCR sequencing, of whom 207 received two doses of AZD1222 and some 26 received two doses of the MenACWY control vaccine.

There are a few counts of this clone. Its antigen is unknown. No much larger clone exists at a distance of one base, and base qualities are not known. The sample's time point label is to be understood as: baseline before first vaccination. Vaccinee samples were obtained from the UK trials COV001 and COV002, which included a single-blind randomized controlled phase 2/3 trial of AZD1222 (ChAdOx1 nCoV-19) in healthy adults. Trial participant PBMC samples were collected at day 0 and day 28 after the second dose for TCRbeta chain sequencing. What the research found in general, with its limitations: Conclusions about previously exposed vaccinees are limited because only 6 or 7 AZD1222 recipients were SARS-CoV-2 seropositive at baseline. Epitopes outside the regions mutated in the B.1.351 and B.1.1.7 variants were reportedly recognized by nearly half of the unique spike-specific TCRs. Spike-specific TCR breadth and depth rose significantly after two AZD1222 doses compared with day 0 and with MenACWY recipients. Participants were mostly white British and included more females than males, and it was suggested by the authors that clonal diversity may have been underestimated. Because no day 14 peak-response samples were available, the repertoires could be characterized only after the peak T cell response. The vaccine-associated CD4 TCRs covered the entire spike protein, and the dominant responses fell in regions 160-218 and 743-854. The 56-69-year group was small, and its depth increase did not reach significance, likely because of low power.

Its CDR3 holds 12 amino acids, cysteine through phenylalanine. The entry retains the CDR3 DNA only, 36 bases that are in frame from base 1. Trimming costs V 5 bases and J 2 bases, and their ends lie 6 bases apart. The CDR3 regions of human TCRbeta chains were analyzed by immunosequencing. In the source study's methods: Repertoire TCRs were checked for matches against a reference library of SARS-CoV-2-specific TCRs that had been generated using the MIRA antigen-specificity platform. Breadth meant the fraction of unique TCRs that were SARS-CoV-2-associated, whereas depth meant the fraction of total T cells that were SARS-CoV-2-associated. Using the MIRA data, each spike-specific TCR was assigned both to the spike region to which the TCR was reactive and to a CD4 or CD8 class. Log10-transformed breadth and depth values were compared by one-way ANOVA with Sidak's multiple comparisons tests. The clones in this table, taken by TCRdb from immuneACCESS, are in-frame only. Not every clone is retained; where verified, under half of the shortfall comes from an unresolved V gene, and the cause of the rest is unknown. That table furnishes V, J and clone size, whereas the DNA furnished D and trimming. The sample table lists some 89,000 clones, roughly nine tenths of them with a count of one. The top ten constitute 3% of the sample.

This chain is built from TRBV12-3 or TRBV12-4 and TRBJ1-2, with TRBD1 as a weak D call on 5 bases. The clonotype comes from an adult in good health. This sample comprised peripheral blood, obtained on day 0 of AZD1222 vaccination. CDR3 loop: CASSRQNYGYTF. Read as DNA, the sequence is TGTGCCAGCAGTCGACAGAACTATGGCTACACCTTC.